Listed here are 28 T cell receptor beta chains from one sample, sequenced in a study of cytomegalovirus exposure and HLA in healthy donors. PCR employed 60 Vbeta and 13 Jbeta primers. Profiling relied on immunoSEQ multiplex PCR, and the TCRdb table lists in-frame clones only, not all of them. The repertoire includes more than 90,000 clones, roughly 79% of them detected once, and 4.1% sits in the top ten. Sequencing was done on a sample of PBMCs. The receptors here all came from a man aged 35-49 years in good health and CMV-seronegative.

Concerning this clone itself: A junction boundary mismatches the germline segment, possibly from a read error. The chain uses TRBV7-9 and TRBJ2-1; no reliable D call. This CDR3 has 12 amino acids. The germline CDR1 and CDR2 sequences are SEHNR and FQNEAQ (reference sequence). The CDR3 region has the DNA TGTGCCAGCAGCGTAGCTAGCAATGAGCAGTTCTTC. Its translation: CASSVASNEQFF. The full variable domain, rest sourced from reference TRBV7-9 and TRBJ2-1, is DTGVSQNPRHKITKRGQNVTFRCDPISEHNRLYWYRQTLGQGPEFLTYFQNEAQLEKSRLLSDRFSAERPKGSFSTLEIQRTEQGDSAMYLCASSVASNEQFFGPGTRLTVL.

The rearrangement uses TRBV4-1 and TRBJ1-5; the D is unclear. With 4 bases removed from V and 5 bases from J, the gap between germline ends came to 9 bases. CDR3 length: 13 amino acids. CDR1 is MGHRA, CDR2 YSYEKL, per germline. The CDR3 loop is CASSPEEDQPQHF. In nucleotides, the CDR3 is TGCGCCAGCAGCCCAGAGGAGGATCAGCCCCAGCATTTT.

The V and J genes are TRBV6-5 and TRBJ2-1; TRBD2 aligns across 9 bases. There are 15 residues in the CDR3. Unmatched junction bases numbered 8, after V lost 11 bases and J lost 0 bases. Germline lookup yields CDR1 MNHEY and CDR2 SVGAGI. CDR3 in DNA: TGTGCCGCCTCCGAAGCGGGGGGCTCCTACAATGAGCAGTTCTTC. It is translated as CAASEAGGSYNEQFF.

Comment on this clone: Other nucleotide sequences from this sample produce the same CDR3. The chain combines TRBV20-1 with TRBJ2-1; D may be TRBD1 (6 bases). This CDR3 has 10 amino acids. Trimming shortened V by 4 bases and J by 10 bases, and 8 bases separated the two germline ends. Germline V gene sequence: CDR1 DFQATT, CDR2 SNEGSKA (reference sequence). Here the CDR3 reads CSAKQGEQFF. CDR3 nucleotide sequence: TGCAGTGCTAAACAGGGCGAGCAGTTCTTC.

As regards this clone: The junction and the germline gene differ at one end; a read error may be behind it. The chain recombines TRBV7-9 with TRBJ1-5, with 9 positions matching TRBD1. Germline CDR1 SEHNR, CDR2 FQNEAQ (reference sequence). This CDR3 spans 14 amino acids. CDR3 protein: CSSSWGTGNQPQHF. The CDR3 DNA reads TGTTCCAGCAGCTGGGGGACAGGGAATCAGCCCCAGCATTTT.

The chain is built from TRBV6-1 and TRBJ1-1, with D possibly being TRBD1 (5 bases). Germline-derived CDR1 and CDR2 are MNHNS and SASEGT. The CDR3 has 16 amino acids. V dropped 2 bases and J dropped 1 base, with 14 bases sitting between them. The CDR3 spells CASSEKGREGNTEAFF. CDR3 nucleotides: TGTGCCAGCAGTGAAAAAGGCAGGGAGGGGAACACTGAAGCTTTCTTT.

The chain joins TRBV4-3 to TRBJ2-1, with 8 bases that match TRBD1. Germline CDR1 is LGHNA and CDR2 is YSLEER. J lost 7 bases, V lost 2 bases, and 1 base had no gene match. This CDR3 has 13 residues. The CDR3 protein is CASSQRQGNEQFF. Written as DNA, the CDR3 is TGCGCCAGCAGCCAAAGACAGGGGAATGAGCAGTTCTTC.

CDR3 protein: CASSGGHQPQHF. The DNA of the CDR3 is TGTGCCAGCAGTGGCGGCCATCAGCCCCAGCATTTT. The chain joins TRBV27 to TRBJ1-5, with D unclear. V lost 5 bases, J lost 5 bases, and 7 bases lay in between. This CDR3 comprises 12 residues. The V gene's germline CDR1 is MNHEY and CDR2 SMNVEV (reference sequence).

The J gene is TRBJ1-1, the V gene TRBV11-2; tentative D call: TRBD1 (5 bases). The CDR3 is 14 amino acids. Germline V lookup: CDR1 SGHAT, CDR2 FQNNGV. The V end lost 8 bases, the J end lost 1 base, and 14 bases lay between the germline ends. The CDR3 loop reads CASGKGSQNTEAFF. CDR3 coding DNA: TGTGCCAGCGGGAAGGGGTCCCAGAACACTGAAGCTTTCTTT.

V is TRBV6-1 and J is TRBJ2-1, with a possible D match to TRBD1 (6 bases). Germline-derived CDR1 and CDR2 are MNHNS and SASEGT. Trimming removed 2 bases at V and 1 base at J, with 9 bases between. This CDR3 has 15 amino acids. The CDR3 nucleotides read TGTGCCAGCAGTGAAAGAGGGGGATCCTACAATGAGCAGTTCTTC. Translation: CASSERGGSYNEQFF.

This clone was observed a handful of times. The rearrangement links TRBV18 to TRBJ2-2, with D perhaps TRBD1 (6 bases). There are 15 residues in the CDR3. Germline V CDR1 and CDR2: KGHSH, LQKENI. Trimming removed 6 bases at V and 2 bases at J, with 13 bases between. CDR3 bases: TGTGCCAGCTCCCCAAACAGGGTCAACACCGGGGAGCTGTTTTTT. It translates to CASSPNRVNTGELFF.

The V and J genes are TRBV6-6 and TRBJ1-1; weak D call: TRBD1 (5 bases). CDR3 size: 13 residues. The germline CDR1 and CDR2 sequences are MNHNY and SVGAGI (reference sequence). V lost 5 bases, J lost 11 bases, and 18 bases lay in between. The DNA of the CDR3 is TGTGCCAGCAGTCTTCCCGGCAGGGTCATGGCTTTCTTT. Its translation is CASSLPGRVMAFF.

The chain has TRBV9 and TRBJ1-5; TRBD1 agrees at 9 bases. The CDR3 runs to 16 residues. The germline CDR1 and CDR2 sequences are SGDLS and YYNGEE. The trim removed 3 bases at V and 5 bases at J, leaving 9 bases unmatched. The chain's CDR3 is CASSAGDREWDQPQHF. The CDR3 nucleotides read TGTGCCAGCAGCGCGGGGGACAGGGAGTGGGATCAGCCCCAGCATTTT.

V is TRBV7-9 and J is TRBJ2-1; TRBD2 is a possible D gene (7 bases). Trimming cost V 5 bases and J 4 bases, with 15 bases left between them. Per germline, CDR1 SEHNR and CDR2 FQNEAQ (reference sequence). The length of the CDR3 is 15 residues. CDR3 protein: CASSLRGGAYNEQFF. In DNA form, the CDR3 reads TGTGCCAGCAGCCTTAGGGGGGGGGCGTACAATGAGCAGTTCTTC.

This chain links TRBV7-2 with TRBJ2-5; D is unclear. The V gene lost 4 bases and the J gene lost 0 bases, with 6 bases spanning the gap. This CDR3 comprises 13 residues. CDR1 is SGHTA and CDR2 is FQGNSA in the germline V gene. The CDR3: CASSSTYQETQYF. The CDR3 region has the DNA TGTGCCAGCAGCTCGACTTACCAAGAGACCCAGTACTTC.

The chain links TRBV2 to TRBJ2-5; 8 bases match TRBD1. The assigned J gene may be wrong: the sequence end matches TRBJ2-7 better. This CDR3 comprises 15 residues. Germline values: CDR1 SNHLY, CDR2 FYNNEI. The CDR3 is CASSDGTGGTYEQYF. For the CDR3, the DNA is TGTGCCAGCAGTGATGGCACAGGGGGAACCTACGAGCAGTACTTC.

This chain connects TRBV6-5 to TRBJ1-1; D is unresolved. The CDR3 is 15 residues long. The V end was cut by 1 base, the J end by 1 base, with 10 bases between. The germline CDR1 and CDR2 sequences are MNHEY and SVGAGI. The CDR3 DNA reads as TGTGCCAGCAGTTACTTGGTCAGTTCGAACACTGAAGCTTTCTTT. This encodes CASSYLVSSNTEAFF.

This rearrangement joins TRBV11-2 to TRBJ2-5, with D tentatively TRBD2 (5 bases). From germline, CDR1 is SGHAT and CDR2 FQNNGV. The V end lost 6 bases, the J end lost 8 bases, and 13 bases lay between the germline ends. The CDR3 length is 12 residues. The CDR3 DNA follows: TGTGCCAGCAGGGGAGCTAGGGATACCCAGTACTTC. Protein: CASRGARDTQYF.

V usage is TRBV7-2 and J usage is TRBJ2-5, with TRBD2 identical over 7 bases. V lost 0 bases, J lost 5 bases, and 0 bases stayed unmatched. There are 13 residues in the CDR3. The germline V gene has CDR1 SGHTA and CDR2 FQGNSA. The CDR3 protein is CASSLAGGETQYF. DNA for the CDR3: TGTGCCAGCAGCTTAGCGGGGGGGGAGACCCAGTACTTC.

Only a few counts were recorded for this clone. V gene TRBV19 combines with J gene TRBJ2-7; no reliable D call. Trimming took off 3 bases at V and 0 bases at J, with 12 bases between the two ends. Germline lookup yields CDR1 LNHDA and CDR2 SQIVND (reference sequence). This CDR3 has 15 amino acids. CDR3 in amino acids: CASSIFRVLSYEQYF. For the CDR3, the DNA is TGTGCCAGTAGTATTTTCCGGGTTCTCTCCTACGAGCAGTACTTC.

J is TRBJ2-7 and V is TRBV7-9; 7 bases match TRBD1. CDR1 SEHNR and CDR2 FQNEAQ come from the germline V gene (reference sequence). This CDR3 region has 15 residues. The CDR3 is CSSSLEGAGFGEQYV. The DNA of the CDR3 is TGTTCCAGCAGCTTAGAGGGGGCAGGTTTTGGCGAGCAGTACGTC.

This clone was seen just once. The rearrangement uses TRBV5-1 and TRBJ2-7; 8 bases are a match to TRBD1. The V gene's germline CDR1 is SGHRS and CDR2 YFSETQ. The CDR3 has 13 residues. J gave up 6 bases and V 3 bases, and 5 bases lay outside the gene matches. DNA for the CDR3: TGCGCCAGCAGCTCTGACAGGGGAGGCGAGCAGTACTTC. Translation: CASSSDRGGEQYF. Together with reference TRBV5-1 and TRBJ2-7, the CDR3 gives the full variable domain: KAGVTQTPRYLIKTRGQQVTLSCSPISGHRSVSWYQQTPGQGLQFLFEYFSETQRNKGNFPGRFSGRQFSNSRSEMNVSTLELGDSALYLCASSSDRGGEQYFGPGTRLTVT.

The chain links TRBV10-3 to TRBJ2-2, with 9 positions matching TRBD1. CDR3 length: 14 amino acids. J gave up 4 bases and V 6 bases, and 3 bases lay outside the gene matches. Germline lookup yields CDR1 ENHRY and CDR2 SYGVKD. CDR3 bases: TGTGCCATCAGCCGGGACAGGGCCACCGGGGAGCTGTTTTTT. Translation: CAISRDRATGELFF.

CDR3 in amino acids: CASGSGTTISEQFF. The CDR3 DNA reads TGTGCTAGTGGTTCCGGGACTACGATTAGTGAGCAGTTCTTC. This sequence joins TRBV12-5 and TRBJ2-1, with 7 bases fitting TRBD2. Germline V gene data show CDR1 as LGHNT and CDR2 as FRNRAP. V lost 4 bases and J lost 9; bases outside the gene matches: 9. The CDR3 loop spans 14 amino acids.

The chain combines TRBV27 with TRBJ1-5, with 12 bases identical to TRBD1. The germline V gene has CDR1 MNHEY and CDR2 SMNVEV (reference sequence). The CDR3 consists of 17 residues. Trimming at V came to 9 bases and at J to 7 bases, leaving 16 bases not matched to a gene. The chain's CDR3 is CASTTLGTGGVRQPQHF. CDR3 DNA sequence: TGTGCCAGTACCACCCTCGGGACAGGGGGCGTGAGACAGCCCCAGCATTTT.

On this clone itself: Other nucleotide sequences from this sample produce the same CDR3. V and J are TRBV7-9 and TRBJ1-1; weak D call: TRBD1 (5 bases). Germline V CDR1 and CDR2: SEHNR, FQNEAQ (reference sequence). This CDR3 region has 13 residues. Trimming removed 5 bases from V and 0 bases from J, with 7 bases in between. The CDR3 DNA is TGTGCCAGCAGCCTGACAGTGAACACTGAAGCTTTCTTT. Amino acids: CASSLTVNTEAFF.

In its sample, this clone was seen a few times. The chain carries TRBV30 and TRBJ1-5; no clear D. Germline CDR1 and CDR2: GTSNPN and SVGIG (reference sequence). V lost 0 bases to trimming and J lost 3 bases, with 3 bases between them. This CDR3 spans 12 amino acids. The CDR3 bases are TGTGCCTGGAGTGTCAACAATCAGCCCCAGCATTTT. Amino acids: CAWSVNNQPQHF.

This chain links TRBV5-1 with TRBJ2-7; D gene unclear. V dropped 3 bases and J dropped 6 bases, with 16 bases sitting between them. The germline gives CDR1 SGHRS, CDR2 YFSETQ. The CDR3 is made up of 14 amino acids. The CDR3 bases are TGCGCCAGCAGCTCGACTGCCGGTCTCTTCGAGCAGTACTTC. Residues: CASSSTAGLFEQYF.